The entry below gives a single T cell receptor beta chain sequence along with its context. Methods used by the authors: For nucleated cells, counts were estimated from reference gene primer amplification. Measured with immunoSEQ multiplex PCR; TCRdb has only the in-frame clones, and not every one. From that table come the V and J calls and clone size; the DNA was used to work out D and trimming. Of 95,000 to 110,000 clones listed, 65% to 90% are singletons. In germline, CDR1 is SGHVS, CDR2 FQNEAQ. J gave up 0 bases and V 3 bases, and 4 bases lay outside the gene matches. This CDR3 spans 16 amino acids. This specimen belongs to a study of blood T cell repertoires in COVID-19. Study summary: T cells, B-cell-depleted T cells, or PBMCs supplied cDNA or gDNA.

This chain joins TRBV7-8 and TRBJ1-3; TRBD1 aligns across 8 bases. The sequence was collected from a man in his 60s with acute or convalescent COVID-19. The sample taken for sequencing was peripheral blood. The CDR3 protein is CASSLGQVYSGNTIYF. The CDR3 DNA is TGTGCCAGCAGCTTGGGACAGGTCTACTCTGGAAACACCATATATTTT.